This TCR beta chain was obtained from a study of response to subunit inactivated influenza vaccine. Study conclusions and caveats: New T cells are recruited in small numbers by each seasonal influenza vaccination, according to the authors' suggestion.

V shed 5 bases and J shed 7 bases, with 15 bases lying between them. The CDR3 totals 15 residues. As for this clonotype: Its matching antigen is unknown.

One entry per CDR3 protein results from TCRdb running MiXCR on the RT-PCR reads. The top ten hold roughly 11% of the sample, which has around 180,000 distinct CDR3 sequences, nearly 9.5% seen once. V usage is TRBV12-3 or TRBV12-4 and J usage is TRBJ1-6; a possible D gene is TRBD1 (5 bases). The sample was non-naive T cells sorted from PBMCs, taken on the day of vaccination. The TCR originated in a man aged 50 or older who received an inactivated influenza vaccine. CDR3 nucleotides: TGTGCCAGCAGTCTACTGGGACCGAGCAATTCACCCCTCCACTTT. Translating it yields CASSLLGPSNSPLHF.